What follows describes a single TCR beta chain. Its antigen is unidentified. The CDR3 is 13 amino acids. The V segment lost 5 bases and the J segment 1 base; nucleotides outside the gene matches: 2. Germline V gives CDR1 SEHNR, CDR2 FQNEAQ (reference sequence). This sample is part of a study of CD8+CD57+ T cells in acquired aplastic anemia. Looking at the study overall: DNA from sorted CD4+ and CD8+ cells averaged roughly 3.4 ug.

General study findings and limits: Patients and controls turned out to have 25 to 35 CD8+ CDR3 sequences in common.

TCR beta VDJ combinations and CDR3 sequences were profiled from genomic DNA. TCRdb ran MiXCR on the reads and lists one entry per CDR3 protein. The repertoire includes 200,000 or so distinct CDR3 sequences, about three fifths of them detected once, and about 45% sits in the top ten. This receptor was identified in a human donor with severe aplastic anemia or a healthy control (not recorded which). The chain joins TRBV7-9 to TRBJ2-7, with 7 bases fitting TRBD1. Specimen: sorted CD4+, CD8+, or CD8+CD57+ T cells (not recorded which) from PBMCs. The CDR3 coding sequence is TGTGCCAGCAGCCGACAGGGATCCTACGAGCAGTACTTC. The encoded protein is CASSRQGSYEQYF.